A single sample is the source of the 21 T cell receptor beta chains below, sequenced in a study of tumor-infiltrating lymphocytes in primary liver carcinoma. Researchers generated TCR beta cDNA from about 460 ng of total RNA, relying on a constant-region primer. Amplification in three nested multiplex PCR rounds with slightly modified ARM-PCR gave rise to TCR beta libraries. A C-beta reverse primer and TRBV1-TRBV30 forward primers served in each of the first two PCR rounds, at 10 cycles apiece. Via MiXCR, TCRdb re-called the multiplex PCR reads, giving one row per CDR3 protein. The sample shows 85,000 to 100,000 distinct CDR3 sequences, just under 70% of them seen only once. Both RNA and DNA were isolated together from about 20-30 mg of bulk tissue that had not been sorted. The sequenced sample consisted of tumor-adjacent normal liver tissue. These receptors came from a man aged 35 to 55 with primary liver carcinoma and hepatitis B virus infection.

The chain links TRBV12-3 or TRBV12-4 to TRBJ2-3; possible D gene TRBD2, 6 bases. V lost 8 bases and J 2 bases, leaving 20 bases between the germline ends. The CDR3 covers 16 residues. The CDR3 sequence is CASGSVLAGITDTQYF. DNA of the CDR3: TGTGCCAGCGGTTCAGTCCTGGCGGGAATCACAGATACGCAGTATTTT.

With respect to this clonotype: This clone may be a read error of a much larger clone one base away. The rearrangement joins TRBV10-3 to TRBJ2-7; no clear D. V dropped 0 bases and J dropped 5 bases, with 5 bases sitting between them. Germline V lookup: CDR1 ENHRY, CDR2 SYGVKD. The CDR3 covers 12 residues. CDR3 residues: CAISESSNEQYF. The DNA for the CDR3 is TGTGCCATCAGTGAGTCCAGCAACGAGCAGTACTTC.

A word on this clonotype: Compared with germline, one end of the junction differs, possibly owing to a read error. The chain couples TRBV6-6 to TRBJ1-2, with D possibly matching TRBD1 (5 bases). Looked up from germline, CDR1 is MNHNY and CDR2 is SVGAGI (reference sequence). The CDR3 has 13 residues. CDR3 bases: TGTGCCAGCATGATCGAGGGGCACTATGGCCACACCTTC. Its translation: CASMIEGHYGHTF.

The rearrangement links TRBV7-9 to TRBJ1-5; 7 bases are shared with TRBD1. V lost 7 bases, J lost 0 bases, and 9 bases stayed unmatched. The CDR3 spans 16 residues. Germline CDR1 reads SEHNR; CDR2 reads FQNEAQ (reference sequence). The CDR3 sequence is CASNRVTGYSNQPQHF. CDR3 nucleotides: TGTGCCAGCAACCGCGTGACAGGGTATAGCAATCAGCCCCAGCATTTT.

With respect to this clonotype: The CDR3 ends on some other residue instead of the conserved phenylalanine or tryptophan, so this is likely a read error. The chain couples TRBV11-2 to TRBJ2-3, with no clear D. The CDR3 is made up of 14 amino acids. V was pared by 2 bases and J by 6 bases, with 12 bases between. Germline CDR1 SGHAT, CDR2 FQNNGV. CDR3 residues: CASSLSPLGDTQYI. CDR3 sequence (DNA): TGTGCCAGCAGCTTAAGCCCGTTAGGGGATACGCAGTATATT.

This clonotype was recorded once. With a much larger clone just one base away, this may be a read error. The chain couples TRBV5-6 to TRBJ2-1; 8 bases are shared with TRBD2. Germline loops: CDR1 SGHDT, CDR2 YYEEEE. Unmatched junction bases numbered 14, after V lost 4 bases and J lost 8 bases. The CDR3 sequence is 16 residues long. CDR3 nucleotides: TGTGCCAGCAGCCTCCTCACGGGGGGGTTTAGGGATGAGCAGTTCTTC. The encoded protein is CASSLLTGGFRDEQFF.

This clonotype was seen just once. A much larger clone differs from this one at a single base, so this may be a read error. The genes are TRBV5-4 and TRBJ2-3; D is possibly TRBD1 or TRBD2 (7 bases each). Germline lookup yields CDR1 SGHNT and CDR2 YYREEE (reference sequence). This CDR3 has 16 amino acids. CDR3 region: CASSPWPLRGTETQYF. DNA of the CDR3: TGTGCCAGCAGCCCTTGGCCGTTGCGGGGGACAGAAACGCAGTATTTT.

At least ten counts were recorded for this clonotype. The V gene is TRBV29-1, the J gene TRBJ1-1, with 8 bases lining up with TRBD1. Germline values: CDR1 SQVTM, CDR2 ANQGSEA. The ends lost 6 bases at V and 1 base at J; junction bases unmatched: 1. This CDR3 is built from 12 residues. The CDR3 DNA reads TGCAGCGTGACAGGGGAGAACACTGAAGCTTTCTTT. It translates to CSVTGENTEAFF.

Comment on this clonotype: The CDR3 end shows no conserved phenylalanine or tryptophan, and so a read error is likely. The chain links TRBV11-2 to TRBJ2-1; 7 bases match TRBD2. Germline V gene data show CDR1 as SGHAT and CDR2 as FQNNGV. The CDR3 contains 13 residues. The CDR3 DNA reads as TGTGTCAGTAGTCAAACCCCTAGCGGTGAGCAGTTCCTC. Translation: CVSSQTPSGEQFL.

This clonotype is a singleton in its sample. One base away lies a much larger clone, so this may be a sequencing read error. The CDR3 nucleotides are TGCGCCAGCAGCCAAGAGGGGTCCGGGACTAGCCTCAGGTACGACCAGTACTTC. Translation: CASSQEGSGTSLRYDQYF. The chain links TRBV4-1 to TRBJ2-7; 9 bases fit TRBD2. Germline lookup yields CDR1 MGHRA and CDR2 YSYEKL. The CDR3 is 18 amino acids.

This chain uses TRBV4-1 with TRBJ2-7; possibly TRBD1 or TRBD2 for D (5 bases each). This CDR3 has 16 residues. The germline V gene has CDR1 MGHRA and CDR2 YSYEKL. V lost 7 bases and J 2 bases, leaving 21 bases between the germline ends. The CDR3: CASNAIWGPAAYEQYF. As DNA, the CDR3 is TGCGCCAGCAACGCAATATGGGGACCGGCAGCCTACGAGCAGTACTTC.

In regard to this clonotype: Likely a read error: the CDR3 ends without its conserved phenylalanine or tryptophan. The rearrangement links TRBV11-2 to TRBJ2-5; D is perhaps TRBD2 (6 bases). Trimming left V 6 bases short and J 0 bases short, with 17 bases between. This CDR3 contains 16 residues. Looked up from germline, CDR1 is SGHAT and CDR2 is FQNNGV. Here the CDR3 DNA reads TGTGCCAGCAGATGCCGGGACTCGACACACCAAGAGACCCAGTACTTA. It codes for CASRCRDSTHQETQYL.

V usage is TRBV11-3 and J usage is TRBJ2-1; 9 bases match TRBD2. Germline V gives CDR1 SGHNT, CDR2 YENEEA. V lost 5 bases to trimming and J lost 10 bases; unmatched junction nucleotides: 9. The CDR3 runs 14 residues. CDR3 loop: CASSHVAGEGEQFF. The CDR3 DNA sequence: TGTGCCAGCAGCCACGTAGCGGGGGAAGGAGAGCAGTTCTTC.

By its share, this clonotype is large. The rearrangement uses TRBV29-1 and TRBJ2-5; TRBD2 is a possible D gene (6 bases). Trimming removed 3 bases from V and 3 bases from J, with 11 bases in between. The CDR3 covers 13 residues. Per the germline V gene, CDR1 is SQVTM and CDR2 is ANQGSEA. The CDR3 reads CSVEGLNKETQYF. In nucleotides, the CDR3 is TGCAGCGTTGAGGGACTTAACAAAGAGACCCAGTACTTC. The full variable domain, its missing parts supplied by reference TRBV29-1 and TRBJ2-5, is SAVISQKPSRDICQRGTSLTIQCQVDSQVTMMFWYRQQPGQSLTLIATANQGSEATYESGFVIDKFPISRPNLTFSTLTVSNMSPEDSSIYLCSVEGLNKETQYFGPGTRLLVL.

The chain links TRBV2 to TRBJ2-5, with 8 bases identical to TRBD2. V was pared by 6 bases and J by 9 bases, with 6 bases of the junction left unmatched. CDR1 SNHLY and CDR2 FYNNEI come from the germline V gene. CDR3 length: 12 residues. The CDR3 sequence is CASSAGGESQYF. The CDR3 DNA reads as TGTGCCAGCAGCGCCGGGGGGGAATCCCAGTACTTC.

With respect to this clonotype: At one boundary the junction diverges from the germline segment, which might be a read error. The rearrangement uses TRBV11-2 and TRBJ2-6, with TRBD1 as a possible D gene (5 bases). This CDR3 has 18 residues. CDR1 and CDR2 from the germline V gene are SGHAT and FQNNGV. The CDR3 nucleotides are TGTGCCAGCGGCTTAGGGCCAGGGTACAGCTCTGGGGCCAACATCCTGACTTTC. Translation: CASGLGPGYSSGANILTF.

In its sample, this clonotype was seen many times. The chain is built from TRBV6-5 and TRBJ2-7; 8 positions agree with TRBD2. Trimming took 0 bases from V and 3 from J; bases not matched to a gene: 7. The CDR3 spans 16 residues. Germline CDR1 reads MNHEY; CDR2 reads SVGAGI. The CDR3 DNA is TGTGCCAGCAGTTACTCGGCTAGCGGGCTCAACTACGAGCAGTACTTC. As protein: CASSYSASGLNYEQYF.

Comments on this clonotype: Compared with germline, one end of the junction differs, possibly owing to a read error. The rearrangement links TRBV5-1 to TRBJ2-7; D may match TRBD1 or TRBD2 (5 bases each). The CDR3 is 12 residues long. Germline-derived CDR1 and CDR2 are SGHRS and YFSETQ. CDR3: CASTDLGTEQYF. For the CDR3, the DNA is TGCGCTAGCACCGATTTAGGGACCGAGCAGTACTTC.

Regarding this clonotype: A read error may be the cause here, since a much bigger clone is one base away. The rearrangement links TRBV10-3 to TRBJ2-5, with D perhaps assigned TRBD1 or TRBD2 (5 bases each). The V gene's germline CDR1 is ENHRY and CDR2 SYGVKD. This CDR3 region has 12 residues. CDR3 sequence reads: CAIGTGQETQHF. CDR3 in DNA: TGTGCCATCGGGACGGGCCAAGAGACCCAGCACTTC.

Regarding this clonotype: One junction end does not reproduce the germline sequence, and a read error may be involved. This rearrangement joins TRBV6-6 to TRBJ2-7, with D unresolved. The CDR3 extends over 17 amino acids. CDR1 is MNHNY and CDR2 is SVGAGI in the germline V gene (reference sequence). Here the CDR3 reads CASSYPIVGPSSYEQYF. The CDR3 bases are TGTGCCAGCAGTTATCCAATAGTGGGCCCGAGCTCCTACGAACAGTACTTC.

A word on this clonotype: This clone may be a read error of a much larger clone one base away. The chain carries TRBV4-1 and TRBJ1-3, with D uncertain. CDR1 and CDR2 (germline): MGHRA, YSYEKL. The CDR3 covers 14 residues. CDR3: CTSSRGNSGNTIYF. The CDR3 bases are TGCACCAGCAGCCGTGGTAACTCTGGAAACACCATATATTTT.